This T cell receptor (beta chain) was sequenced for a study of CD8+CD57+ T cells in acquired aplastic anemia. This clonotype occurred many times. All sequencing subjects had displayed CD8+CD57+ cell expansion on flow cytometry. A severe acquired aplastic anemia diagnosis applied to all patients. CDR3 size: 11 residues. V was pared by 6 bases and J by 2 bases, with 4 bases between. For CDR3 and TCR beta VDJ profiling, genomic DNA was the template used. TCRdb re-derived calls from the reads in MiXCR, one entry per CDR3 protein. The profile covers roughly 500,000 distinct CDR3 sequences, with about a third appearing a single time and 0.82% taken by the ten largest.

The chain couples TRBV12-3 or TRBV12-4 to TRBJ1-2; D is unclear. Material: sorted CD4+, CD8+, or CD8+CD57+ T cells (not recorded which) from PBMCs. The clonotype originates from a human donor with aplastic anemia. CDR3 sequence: CASRDNYGYTF. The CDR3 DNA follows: TGTGCCAGCAGGGACAACTATGGCTACACCTTC.